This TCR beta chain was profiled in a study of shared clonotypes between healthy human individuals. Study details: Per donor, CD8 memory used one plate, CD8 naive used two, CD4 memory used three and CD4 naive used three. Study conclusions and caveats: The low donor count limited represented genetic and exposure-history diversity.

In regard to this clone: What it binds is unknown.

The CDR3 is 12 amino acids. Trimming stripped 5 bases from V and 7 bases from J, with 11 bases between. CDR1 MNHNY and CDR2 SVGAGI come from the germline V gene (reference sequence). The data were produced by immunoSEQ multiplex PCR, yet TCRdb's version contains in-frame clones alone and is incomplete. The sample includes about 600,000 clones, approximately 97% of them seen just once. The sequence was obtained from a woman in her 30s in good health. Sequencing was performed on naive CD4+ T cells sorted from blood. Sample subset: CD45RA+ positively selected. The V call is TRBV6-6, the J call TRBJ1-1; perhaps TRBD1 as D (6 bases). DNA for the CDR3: TGTGCCAGCAGTATCGGACAGATTGAAGCTTTCTTT. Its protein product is CASSIGQIEAFF.